The 8 T cell receptor beta chains listed next were all sequenced from one sample in a study of T cell repertoires in cytomegalovirus infection. TCRdb redid the calling of the reads with MiXCR, one entry per CDR3 protein. The sample lists about 180,000 distinct CDR3 sequences, about a sixth occurring once. The sample comprised CD8+ T cells from PBMCs. The source of these receptors is a human donor in good health (CMV status not recorded). Some clones in this sample may be carry-over from other donors' samples.

This clonotype showed up just a few times. The J gene is TRBJ2-7, the V gene TRBV28; D gene ambiguous. V gave up 7 bases and J gave up 1 base, with 5 bases separating them. Germline V gives CDR1 MDHEN, CDR2 SYDVKM. This CDR3 has 11 residues. The chain's CDR3 is CASTKSYEQYF. The CDR3 nucleotides are TGTGCCAGCACAAAGTCCTACGAGCAGTACTTC.

The V and J genes are TRBV28 and TRBJ2-7; 12 bases agree with TRBD1. Germline lookup yields CDR1 MDHEN and CDR2 SYDVKM. The CDR3 runs 15 residues. The junction had 6 bases not matched to a gene; V was cut back by 3 bases and J by 6 bases. The CDR3 protein is CASSLMGQGASEQYF. For the CDR3, the DNA is TGTGCCAGCAGTTTGATGGGACAGGGGGCTAGCGAGCAGTACTTC. The full variable domain, with the rest looked up from reference TRBV28 and TRBJ2-7, is DVKVTQSSRYLVKRTGEKVFLECVQDMDHENMFWYRQDPGLGLRLIYFSYDVKMKEKGDIPEGYSVSREKKERFSLILESASTNQTSMYLCASSLMGQGASEQYFGPGTRLTVT.

This rearrangement joins TRBV28 to TRBJ1-2; D is possibly TRBD1 (5 bases). The length of the CDR3 is 13 residues. V shed 7 bases and J shed 4 bases, with 13 bases lying between them. CDR1 and CDR2 from the germline V gene are MDHEN and SYDVKM. The CDR3 protein is CASKGRGVYGYTF. CDR3 sequence (DNA): TGTGCCAGCAAAGGGAGGGGAGTCTATGGCTACACCTTC.

CDR3 DNA sequence: TGTGCCAGCAGTTGGACTAGCGGGGTCGTGGATACGCAGTATTTT. Translated, it gives CASSWTSGVVDTQYF. The J gene is TRBJ2-3, the V gene TRBV7-9; 12 nucleotides agree with TRBD2. V was clipped by 6 bases and J by 6 bases; unmatched bases: 7. In germline, CDR1 is SEHNR, CDR2 FQNEAQ (reference sequence). CDR3 length: 15 residues.

The chain carries TRBV18 and TRBJ2-2, with 7 bases matching TRBD1. V shed 5 bases and J 0 bases; nucleotides not matched to a gene: 6. Germline V gene lookup returns CDR1 KGHSH and CDR2 LQKENI. The CDR3 extends over 16 amino acids. The CDR3 DNA follows: TGTGCCAGCTCATTTACGGGACAGACGAACACCGGGGAGCTGTTTTTT. It encodes CASSFTGQTNTGELFF.

In this sample, this clonotype turned up a few times. The CDR3 here is CASSLPPDRIGDTQYF. The CDR3 DNA follows: TGTGCCAGCAGCCTACCCCCTGACAGGATAGGAGATACGCAGTATTTT. The chain has TRBV7-8 and TRBJ2-3, with D possibly TRBD1 on 6 matching bases. The CDR3 has 16 residues. The V gene's germline CDR1 is SGHVS and CDR2 FQNEAQ. Deletions cut 5 bases from V and 5 bases from J, with 20 bases between. Combining the CDR3 with reference TRBV7-8 and TRBJ2-3 gives the whole variable domain GAGVSQSPRYKVAKRGQDVALRCDPISGHVSLFWYQQALGQGPEFLTYFQNEAQLDKSGLPSDRFFAERPEGSVSTLKIQRTQQEDSAVYLCASSLPPDRIGDTQYFGPGTRLTVL.

CDR3 DNA sequence: TGTGCCTGGGGGGGATCCTACAATGAGCAGTTCTTC. This gives the protein CAWGGSYNEQFF. The chain recombines TRBV30 with TRBJ2-1; perhaps D is TRBD1 or TRBD2 (5 bases each). Between the trimmed V and J ends, which lost 5 bases and 1 base, there was a span of 6 bases. CDR1 and CDR2 (germline): GTSNPN, SVGIG (reference sequence). This CDR3 spans 12 amino acids. The full variable domain, its missing parts supplied by reference TRBV30 and TRBJ2-1, is SQTIHQWPATLVQPVGSPLSLECTVEGTSNPNLYWYRQAAGRGLQLLFYSVGIGQISSEVPQNLSASRPQDRQFILSSKKLLLSDSGFYLCAWGGSYNEQFFGPGTRLTVL.

The rearrangement links TRBV4-1 to TRBJ1-1, with D possibly TRBD1 on 6 matching bases. Between the trimmed V and J ends, which lost 4 bases and 3 bases, there was a span of 15 bases. In germline, CDR1 is MGHRA, CDR2 YSYEKL. CDR3 length: 15 residues. The CDR3 sequence is CASSLTGQPDTEAFF. The CDR3, as DNA: TGCGCCAGCAGCCTAACAGGACAGCCAGACACTGAAGCTTTCTTT.